This passage covers 27 T cell receptor beta chains from one sample sequenced in a study of cytomegalovirus exposure and HLA in healthy donors. PCR used 60 Vbeta primers and 13 Jbeta primers. Repertoires were generated with immunoSEQ multiplex PCR, while TCRdb's copy carries only in-frame clones and drops some. The sample gives 85,000 to 120,000 clones, 63% of which show up once; under 5.5% is in the top ten. Source material: PBMCs. The receptors come from a human donor in good health.

On this clone itself: The same CDR3 is also encoded by other DNA sequences in this sample. The V call is TRBV2, the J call TRBJ2-3, with D unclear. Germline values: CDR1 SNHLY, CDR2 FYNNEI. The CDR3 runs to 14 residues. The germline V and J ends were trimmed by 4 bases and 0 bases, with 8 bases remaining between them. CDR3 residues: CASSVYLSTDTQYF. CDR3 nucleotides: TGTGCCAGCAGTGTTTACTTGAGCACAGATACGCAGTATTTT.

The rearrangement joins TRBV5-1 to TRBJ2-7; TRBD1 aligns across 8 bases. V shed 4 bases and J 3 bases; nucleotides not matched to a gene: 9. Per germline, CDR1 SGHRS and CDR2 YFSETQ. This CDR3 is built from 15 residues. The CDR3 nucleotides are TGCGCCAGCAGCGAAACCGGGACAGGCCACTACGAGCAGTACTTC. Translation: CASSETGTGHYEQYF. The full variable domain, rest sourced from reference TRBV5-1 and TRBJ2-7, is KAGVTQTPRYLIKTRGQQVTLSCSPISGHRSVSWYQQTPGQGLQFLFEYFSETQRNKGNFPGRFSGRQFSNSRSEMNVSTLELGDSALYLCASSETGTGHYEQYFGPGTRLTVT.

V and J are TRBV7-2 and TRBJ1-1; D possibly corresponds to TRBD1 (6 bases). With 5 bases removed from V and 5 bases from J, the gap between germline ends came to 21 bases. Germline V CDR1 and CDR2: SGHTA, FQGNSA. CDR3 length equals 16 residues. CDR3 region: CASSRGAGPPWTEAFF. DNA for the CDR3: TGTGCCAGCAGCCGGGGGGCGGGACCGCCGTGGACTGAAGCTTTCTTT. The variable domain in full, with the rest retrieved from reference TRBV7-2 and TRBJ1-1, is GAGVSQSPSNKVTEKGKDVELRCDPISGHTALYWYRQSLGQGLEFLIYFQGNSAPDKSGLPSDRFSAERTGGSVSTLTIQRTQQEDSAVYLCASSRGAGPPWTEAFFGQGTRLTVV.

The rearrangement joins TRBV4-1 to TRBJ2-7; TRBD1 might be the D (6 bases). V lost 4 bases to trimming and J lost 3 bases, with 10 bases between them. The CDR3 totals 13 residues. Germline V gene data show CDR1 as MGHRA and CDR2 as YSYEKL. Here the CDR3 reads CASSRAGDYEQYF. The CDR3 nucleotides read TGCGCCAGCAGCCGGGCAGGGGACTACGAGCAGTACTTC.

The V and J genes are TRBV7-2 and TRBJ2-7; the D is unclear. Germline loops: CDR1 SGHTA, CDR2 FQGNSA. The length of the CDR3 is 15 residues. V lost 0 bases to trimming and J lost 4 bases, with 13 bases between them. Here the CDR3 reads CASSLAPDLGYEQYF. CDR3 in DNA: TGTGCCAGCAGCTTAGCCCCCGACTTAGGATACGAGCAGTACTTC.

The chain has TRBV7-2 and TRBJ2-5, with D possibly matching TRBD2 (5 bases). This CDR3 region has 13 residues. Trimming left V 2 bases short and J 3 bases short, with 7 bases between. Germline CDR1 is SGHTA and CDR2 is FQGNSA. The CDR3 DNA follows: TGTGCCAGCAGCTTAATGAGGGAAGAGACCCAGTACTTC. Protein: CASSLMREETQYF.

CDR3 DNA sequence: TGTGCCAGCAGCACGGGACTAGCGGGAGTGGGAAGCTCCTACAATGAGCAGTTCTTC. Translation: CASSTGLAGVGSSYNEQFF. The gene calls are TRBV9 and TRBJ2-1; 14 bases fit TRBD2. The CDR3 contains 19 residues. V shed 4 bases, J shed 0 bases, and the junction held 9 bases outside the gene matches. Germline V CDR1 and CDR2: SGDLS, YYNGEE.

The chain is built from TRBV10-3 and TRBJ2-1, with 9 bases matching TRBD2. J lost 3 bases, V lost 6 bases, and 6 bases had no gene match. This CDR3 contains 15 residues. Germline assignment: CDR1 ENHRY and CDR2 SYGVKD. The CDR3 loop is CAIREMREGYNEQFF. CDR3 DNA sequence: TGTGCCATCAGGGAAATGCGGGAGGGCTACAATGAGCAGTTCTTC.

This chain joins TRBV30 and TRBJ2-3, with 8 nucleotides matching TRBD2. Germline V gene lookup returns CDR1 GTSNPN and CDR2 SVGIG (reference sequence). V was pared by 2 bases and J by 4 bases, with 5 bases of the junction left unmatched. This CDR3 region has 14 residues. The CDR3 DNA follows: TGTGCCTGGAGTAACGGGAGGGCGGCAGATACGCAGTATTTT. This gives the protein CAWSNGRAADTQYF.

This chain links TRBV6-1 with TRBJ2-7; D possibly corresponds to TRBD1 (6 bases). Trimming pared 3 bases from V and 3 bases from J, leaving 15 bases between. The V gene's germline CDR1 is MNHNS and CDR2 SASEGT. The CDR3 covers 15 residues. The CDR3 nucleotides read TGTGCCAGCAGTGAGGAGAACAGGGTCTTCTACGAGCAGTACTTC. Translated, it gives CASSEENRVFYEQYF.

The J gene is TRBJ2-1, the V gene TRBV29-1; 8 bases agree with TRBD2. Germline V gene sequence: CDR1 SQVTM, CDR2 ANQGSEA. Germline trimming cut 4 bases from V and 4 bases from J; bases unmatched to any gene: 0. The CDR3 consists of 12 residues. CDR3 in DNA: TGCAGCGTTGGACTAGCGTACAATGAGCAGTTCTTC. Encoded protein: CSVGLAYNEQFF.

This clone appeared a few times. The V call is TRBV10-1, the J call TRBJ2-1, with D possibly being TRBD2 (6 bases). This CDR3 comprises 14 residues. Germline V gene sequence: CDR1 WNHNN, CDR2 SYGVQD (reference sequence). Trimming cost V 3 bases and J 5 bases, with 11 bases left between them. Here the CDR3 DNA reads TGCGCCAGCAGTGACCCGGGGAGGAACAATGAGCAGTTCTTC. Protein sequence: CASSDPGRNNEQFF.

The chain uses TRBV11-2 and TRBJ2-7; 9 nucleotides line up with TRBD1. V lost 5 bases and J lost 2; bases outside the gene matches: 10. Germline V gene sequence: CDR1 SGHAT, CDR2 FQNNGV. The CDR3 consists of 16 residues. Here the CDR3 reads CASSLLGGTGTYEQYF. CDR3 nucleotide sequence: TGTGCCAGCAGCCTTTTGGGTGGGACAGGGACCTACGAGCAGTACTTC.

V usage is TRBV11-2 and J usage is TRBJ1-1, with a tentative D call TRBD1 (6 bases). Deletions cut 1 base from V and 3 bases from J, with 12 bases between. Germline lookup yields CDR1 SGHAT and CDR2 FQNNGV. The CDR3 contains 15 residues. The CDR3 bases are TGTGCCAGCAGCTTAGGGGCAGGGGTGGACACTGAAGCTTTCTTT. The encoded protein is CASSLGAGVDTEAFF.

The genes are TRBV6-6 and TRBJ2-3; TRBD2 agrees at 9 bases. Germline values: CDR1 MNHNY, CDR2 SVGAGI (reference sequence). With 8 bases clipped from V and 8 bases from J, the junction kept 14 bases outside the gene matches. The CDR3 is 15 amino acids. CDR3 sequence: CASAPAGGAELTQYF. CDR3 nucleotides: TGTGCCAGCGCCCCCGCGGGGGGGGCTGAACTTACGCAGTATTTT.

V gene TRBV19 combines with J gene TRBJ2-4, with a weak D call TRBD2 (5 bases). The CDR3 loop spans 15 amino acids. Germline V lookup: CDR1 LNHDA, CDR2 SQIVND (reference sequence). V lost 3 bases to trimming and J lost 5 bases, with 14 bases between them. Here the CDR3 DNA reads TGTGCCAGTAGTATCGAGCTAGCTGGGGAAAACATTCAGTACTTC. Translation: CASSIELAGENIQYF.

Points on this clone: This sample includes further DNA sequences coding for the same CDR3. J is TRBJ2-5 and V is TRBV27; TRBD1 agrees at 10 bases. The CDR3 is 14 residues long. J lost 13 bases, V lost 6 bases, and 14 bases had no gene match. CDR1 is MNHEY, CDR2 SMNVEV, per germline (reference sequence). Written as DNA, the CDR3 is TGTGCCAGCAGCCTCAACCGGGACAGGGGCCCTTGGTACTTC. It yields the protein CASSLNRDRGPWYF.

The sample holds a few counts of this clone. The gene calls are TRBV7-6 and TRBJ1-2; the match to TRBD1 covers 7 bases. J gave up 4 bases and V 5 bases, and 7 bases lay outside the gene matches. This CDR3 contains 14 residues. The V gene's germline CDR1 is SGHVS and CDR2 FNYEAQ. CDR3 DNA sequence: TGTGCCAGCAGCCGTGACAGGGATTTCTATGGCTACACCTTC. Encoded protein: CASSRDRDFYGYTF.

The chain employs TRBV5-1 and TRBJ2-7; no firm D call. The germline gives CDR1 SGHRS, CDR2 YFSETQ. Trimming stripped 3 bases from V and 2 bases from J, with 15 bases between. The CDR3 is made up of 15 amino acids. The CDR3 nucleotides are TGCGCCAGCAGCTCAGGTTCAGCCATAACCTACGAGCAGTACTTC. Residues: CASSSGSAITYEQYF.

The gene calls are TRBV19 and TRBJ2-1; 8 bases align to TRBD1. V lost 6 bases to trimming and J lost 0 bases; unmatched junction nucleotides: 4. This CDR3 contains 15 residues. Germline V gene data show CDR1 as LNHDA and CDR2 as SQIVND (reference sequence). The CDR3 DNA is TGTGCCAGTAGACCGGACAGGGCCTCCTACAATGAGCAGTTCTTC. Translating it yields CASRPDRASYNEQFF.

V gene TRBV29-1 combines with J gene TRBJ2-2, with D possibly being TRBD1 (6 bases). From germline, CDR1 is SQVTM and CDR2 ANQGSEA. This CDR3 has 15 amino acids. V was cut by 5 bases and J by 4 bases, with 17 bases left in between. The CDR3 DNA follows: TGCAGCGTTCCCCTCTCGTCAGGGGCCACCGGGGAGCTGTTTTTT. Translated: CSVPLSSGATGELFF.

The chain carries TRBV10-3 and TRBJ2-3; 9 bases agree with TRBD2. CDR3 size: 17 residues. V shed 6 bases and J 6 bases; nucleotides not matched to a gene: 16. Germline V CDR1 and CDR2: ENHRY, SYGVKD. The CDR3 here is CAIRDGGGRASGDTQYF. The CDR3 nucleotides are TGTGCCATCAGGGACGGTGGCGGGAGGGCTTCAGGCGATACGCAGTATTTT.

The chain has TRBV5-6 and TRBJ1-2; the match to TRBD1 covers 7 bases. Germline V gene lookup returns CDR1 SGHDT and CDR2 YYEEEE. J was trimmed by 2 bases and V by 0 bases; bases with no gene match: 1. The CDR3 is 14 residues long. In DNA form, the CDR3 reads TGTGCCAGCAGCTTGGGGACAGGAAACTATGGCTACACCTTC. Translating gives CASSLGTGNYGYTF.

This chain connects TRBV6-5 to TRBJ1-1; no clear D gene. V gave up 4 bases and J gave up 1 base, with 7 bases separating them. Germline CDR1 MNHEY, CDR2 SVGAGI. The CDR3 is 13 residues long. The CDR3 sequence: CASSSLRNTEAFF. DNA for the CDR3: TGTGCCAGCAGTTCTCTGAGGAACACTGAAGCTTTCTTT.

V usage is TRBV6-5 and J usage is TRBJ1-3; 8 bases fit TRBD1. Trimming removed 5 bases from V and 11 bases from J; junction bases left unmatched: 2. CDR3 size: 11 residues. Germline V lookup: CDR1 MNHEY, CDR2 SVGAGI. The CDR3 loop is CASSEQGAIYF. CDR3 DNA: TGTGCCAGCAGTGAACAGGGGGCCATATATTTT.

This chain uses TRBV6-1 with TRBJ2-7; tentatively, D is TRBD2 (6 bases). Trimming shortened V by 6 bases and J by 3 bases, and 18 bases separated the two germline ends. Per the germline V gene, CDR1 is MNHNS and CDR2 is SASEGT. The CDR3 has 15 residues. CDR3 sequence (DNA): TGTGCCAGCAGGCTGGACCCGCGCGGGGTCTACGAGCAGTACTTC. This gives the protein CASRLDPRGVYEQYF.

The chain employs TRBV27 and TRBJ2-6, with TRBD1 identical over 10 bases. This CDR3 region has 18 residues. V lost 2 bases and J lost 0; bases outside the gene matches: 4. Germline values: CDR1 MNHEY, CDR2 SMNVEV (reference sequence). The DNA of the CDR3 is TGTGCCAGCAGTTTAAAGCGGACAGGGGGCTCTGGGGCCAACGTCCTGACTTTC. It encodes CASSLKRTGGSGANVLTF.